This T cell receptor beta chain stems from a study of immune heterogeneity within non-small cell lung tumors. Across the study: There were a few squamous cell carcinomas, approximately nine non-squamous carcinomas and 1 tumor not otherwise specified. Study outcomes and limitations: Comparison across individual patients showed largely distinct high-frequency T-cell receptor beta clonotypes. Within each patient, tumor sites shared identical dominant CDR3 beta clonotypes and also held site-unique high-frequency clones.

For the TCR beta CDR3, multiplex PCR with 32 V and 13 J primers performed the amplification. TCRdb analysed the multiplex PCR reads with MiXCR anew, one entry per CDR3 protein. The repertoire holds 10,000 to 15,000 distinct CDR3 sequences, about 23% seen once, with around 15% in the top ten. A note on this clonotype: Its specificity is unknown.

Bulk tumor genomic DNA (approximately 600 ng per sample) served as template. Surgery yielded several widely spaced biopsies per primary tumor. Surgery that was curative in intent was performed on patients with untreated, newly diagnosed non-small cell lung cancer. The germline gives CDR1 MGHRA, CDR2 YSYEKL. This CDR3 region has 14 residues. V gave up 3 bases and J gave up 1 base, with 9 bases separating them. This sequence joins TRBV4-1 and TRBJ1-1; D ambiguous. Sample: lung tumor tissue. The clonotype originates from a man aged 45-60 years with non-small cell lung cancer. The CDR3 protein is CASSQYSSNTEAFF. In DNA, the CDR3 is TGCGCCAGCAGCCAGTACAGTTCGAACACTGAAGCTTTCTTT.